This is a list of T cell receptor beta chains from one sample in a study of CD8 T cells in ankylosing spondylitis. TCRdb re-called the 5' RACE reads with MiXCR, one entry per CDR3 protein. The sample contains around 130,000 distinct CDR3 sequences, over 6.5% of which appear only once. The sample taken for sequencing was blood, either unsorted or a sorted T cell fraction (not recorded which). All receptors derive from a male donor with ankylosing spondylitis or in good health (not recorded which). Both conserved end residues are part of each CDR3. D genes are given only for firm matches.

>TRBV20-1|NA|TRBJ2-3
CSARGQGKSDTQYF
>TRBV20-1|NA|TRBJ1-1
CSARDAAGNTEAFF
>TRBV5-6|NA|TRBJ2-3
CASSLASNTDTQYF
>TRBV20-1|NA|TRBJ2-1
CSARGRVSYNEQFF
>TRBV20-1|NA|TRBJ1-2
CSARSTGDRRSYGYTF
>TRBV12-3/TRBV12-4|NA|TRBJ2-2
CASSSQDTGELFF
>TRBV12-3/TRBV12-4|NA|TRBJ1-5
CASSSWVGRNQPQHF
>TRBV5-1|NA|TRBJ2-3
CASSLADSTDTQYF
>TRBV20-1|TRBD2|TRBJ2-7
CSARDNRRGALYEQYF
>TRBV6-2/TRBV6-3|NA|TRBJ2-1
CASSYSAAALNEQFF
>TRBV12-3/TRBV12-4|NA|TRBJ1-5
CASSFGARQPQHF
>TRBV7-9|NA|TRBJ1-6
CASTRTDNSPLHF
>TRBV5-1|TRBD1|TRBJ1-1
CATKLGVGRTGRSEAFF
>TRBV5-1|TRBD1|TRBJ1-1
CASSLGDRANTEAFF
>TRBV20-1|TRBD2|TRBJ2-2
CSALSGGGTGELFF
>TRBV7-3|NA|TRBJ1-5
CASSSRDPDSNQPQHF
>TRBV12-3/TRBV12-4|NA|TRBJ1-5
CASSSQVRGGQPQHF
>TRBV6-2/TRBV6-3|NA|TRBJ2-3
CASSYSKRGSTDTQYF
>TRBV5-1|NA|TRBJ2-3
CASRSTGSTDTQYF
>TRBV20-1|NA|TRBJ2-5
CSATDGGETQYF
>TRBV3-1|TRBD2|TRBJ2-5
CASSRLAGVETQYF
>TRBV28|NA|TRBJ1-1
CASITPAGGGTEAFF
>TRBV12-3/TRBV12-4|TRBD1|TRBJ2-1
CASTKTGLRTGEQFF
>TRBV4-1|NA|TRBJ1-1
CASSHSFLGKAFF
>TRBV20-1|NA|TRBJ2-1
CSALTDNYNEQFF
>TRBV29-1|TRBD2|TRBJ2-1
CSVDETSGSYNEQFF
>TRBV7-8|TRBD1|TRBJ1-6
CASSLTRDRGRGSPLHF
>TRBV5-1|TRBD1|TRBJ2-7
CASSLVQGVGEQYF
>TRBV4-2|NA|TRBJ2-7
CASSQVISYEQYF
>TRBV28|NA|TRBJ2-7
CASSFASPDYEQYF
>TRBV12-3/TRBV12-4|NA|TRBJ2-7
CASSPTLYEQYF
>TRBV20-1|TRBD2|TRBJ2-7
CSAYSGTSGSYEQYF
>TRBV5-1|NA|TRBJ1-2
CASSDRTDTNYGYTF
>TRBV12-3/TRBV12-4|NA|TRBJ1-1
CASSFEGTEAFF
>TRBV7-9|NA|TRBJ1-5
CASSLGGDYSNQPQHF
>TRBV20-1|NA|TRBJ2-2
CSARDLGGPDTGELFF
>TRBV25-1|NA|TRBJ2-5
CASRELETQYF
>TRBV20-1|NA|TRBJ2-1
CSVSGTLSYNEQFF
>TRBV5-1|NA|TRBJ1-6
CASSLSGRRDLLLSYNSPLHF